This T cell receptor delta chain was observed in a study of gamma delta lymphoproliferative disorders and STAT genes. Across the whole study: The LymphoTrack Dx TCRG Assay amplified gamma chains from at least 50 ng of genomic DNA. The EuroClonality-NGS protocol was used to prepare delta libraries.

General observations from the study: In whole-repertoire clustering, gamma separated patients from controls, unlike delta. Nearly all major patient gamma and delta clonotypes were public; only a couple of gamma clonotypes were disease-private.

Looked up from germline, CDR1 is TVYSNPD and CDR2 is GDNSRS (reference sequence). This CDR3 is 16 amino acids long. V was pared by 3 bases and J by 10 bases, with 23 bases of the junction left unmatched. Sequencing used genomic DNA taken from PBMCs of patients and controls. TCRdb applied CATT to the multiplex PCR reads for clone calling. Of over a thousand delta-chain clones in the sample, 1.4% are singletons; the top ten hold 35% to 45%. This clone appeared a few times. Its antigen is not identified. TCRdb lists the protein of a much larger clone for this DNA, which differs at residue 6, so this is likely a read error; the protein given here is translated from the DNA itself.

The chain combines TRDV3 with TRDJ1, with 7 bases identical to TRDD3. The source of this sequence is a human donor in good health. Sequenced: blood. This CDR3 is CALRDRDGDPGIALIF. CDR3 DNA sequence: TGTGCCTTGCGCGATAGGGATGGGGATCCGGGGATAGCACTCATCTTT. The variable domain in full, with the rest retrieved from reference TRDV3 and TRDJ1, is CDKVTQSSPDQTVASGSEVVLLCTYDTVYSNPDLFWYRIRPDYSFQFVFYGDNSRSEGADFTQGRFSVKHILTQKAFHLVISPVRTEDSATYYCALRDRDGDPGIALIFGKGTRVTVEP.